A single sample is the source of the 8 T cell receptor beta chains below, sequenced in a study of Ad26.COV2.S vaccination and SARS-CoV-2 variants. Sequenced by immunoSEQ multiplex PCR; TCRdb stores in-frame clones only, minus some. Altogether 300,000 to 500,000 clones are present, around nine tenths being singletons, with the ten largest covering 3.5%. Treatment of the sample: approximately 18 received Ad26.COV2.S at low or high dose, single or two shots; about 5 received placebo; per-sample allocation not given. Samples came from day 63 after the first vaccine or placebo injection. This sample comprised peripheral blood, obtained in a trial of Ad26.COV2.S vaccine versus placebo. Receptor source: a person between 18 and 65 years old who received the Ad26.COV2.S COVID-19 vaccine or a placebo.

The chain has TRBV6-6 and TRBJ1-5, with 10 bases matching TRBD1. Germline V gives CDR1 MNHNY, CDR2 SVGAGI (reference sequence). CDR3 length: 15 amino acids. V dropped 7 bases and J dropped 5; count of bases not matched to a gene: 8. In nucleotides, the CDR3 is TGTGCCAGCAAGCAGGACAGGGGGGAGGATCAGCCCCAGCATTTT. It specifies CASKQDRGEDQPQHF.

The chain has TRBV6-5 and TRBJ1-1; tentatively, D is TRBD1 (6 bases). CDR1 is MNHEY, CDR2 SVGAGI, per germline. The CDR3 totals 12 residues. Trimming stripped 4 bases from V and 8 bases from J, with 11 bases between. The CDR3 DNA reads TGTGCCAGCAGTTCCTATGACAGGGAAGCTTTCTTT. The encoded protein is CASSSYDREAFF.

The rearrangement links TRBV6-2 or TRBV6-3 to TRBJ1-5; 9 bases fit TRBD1. Losses at the gene ends were 5 bases for V and 4 bases for J; bases not matched to a gene: 6. CDR1 is MNHEY, CDR2 SVGEGT, per germline. The CDR3 is 15 residues long. The CDR3 here is CASSPQGQGNQPQHF. In nucleotides, the CDR3 is TGTGCCAGCAGTCCGCAGGGACAGGGAAATCAGCCCCAGCATTTT.

CDR3 sequence (DNA): TGTGCCTGGGACAGTGGGAACACTGAAGCTTTCTTT. It translates to CAWDSGNTEAFF. The chain joins TRBV30 to TRBJ1-1, with a tentative D call TRBD1 (5 bases). This CDR3 has 12 residues. Per germline, CDR1 GTSNPN and CDR2 SVGIG (reference sequence). Trimming removed 5 bases from V and 1 base from J, with 8 bases in between.

The chain combines TRBV7-6 with TRBJ2-5; perhaps TRBD1 as D (6 bases). Germline V CDR1 and CDR2: SGHVS, FNYEAQ. Trimming stripped 2 bases from V and 1 base from J, with 11 bases between. The CDR3 extends over 15 amino acids. The CDR3 loop is CASSLLGQLQETQYF. Here the CDR3 DNA reads TGTGCCAGCAGCTTACTTGGACAGCTCCAAGAGACCCAGTACTTC.

This chain connects TRBV18 to TRBJ1-1; 7 nucleotides agree with TRBD1. The V gene end was trimmed by 6 bases and the J gene end by 2 bases; junction bases not matched to a gene: 6. Germline CDR1 KGHSH, CDR2 LQKENI. This CDR3 has 14 amino acids. The CDR3 sequence: CASSRGDRNTEAFF. The DNA for the CDR3 is TGTGCCAGCTCGCGAGGGGACAGAAACACTGAAGCTTTCTTT.

The chain links TRBV5-1 to TRBJ1-2; a weak D match, TRBD1 (6 bases). V gave up 0 bases and J gave up 1 base, with 13 bases separating them. The CDR3 is 16 amino acids. Germline-derived CDR1 and CDR2 are SGHRS and YFSETQ. Written as DNA, the CDR3 is TGCGCCAGCAGCTTGGGAACAGGGACCTTTAACTATGGCTACACCTTC. Encoded protein: CASSLGTGTFNYGYTF.

V is TRBV7-9 and J is TRBJ1-2, with D unresolved. Deletions cut 3 bases from V and 1 base from J, with 9 bases between. The CDR3 totals 14 residues. Germline V gene data show CDR1 as SEHNR and CDR2 as FQNEAQ (reference sequence). The CDR3 DNA sequence: TGTGCCAGCAGCTTGTGGCCGGTTAACTATGGCTACACCTTC. This translates into CASSLWPVNYGYTF.